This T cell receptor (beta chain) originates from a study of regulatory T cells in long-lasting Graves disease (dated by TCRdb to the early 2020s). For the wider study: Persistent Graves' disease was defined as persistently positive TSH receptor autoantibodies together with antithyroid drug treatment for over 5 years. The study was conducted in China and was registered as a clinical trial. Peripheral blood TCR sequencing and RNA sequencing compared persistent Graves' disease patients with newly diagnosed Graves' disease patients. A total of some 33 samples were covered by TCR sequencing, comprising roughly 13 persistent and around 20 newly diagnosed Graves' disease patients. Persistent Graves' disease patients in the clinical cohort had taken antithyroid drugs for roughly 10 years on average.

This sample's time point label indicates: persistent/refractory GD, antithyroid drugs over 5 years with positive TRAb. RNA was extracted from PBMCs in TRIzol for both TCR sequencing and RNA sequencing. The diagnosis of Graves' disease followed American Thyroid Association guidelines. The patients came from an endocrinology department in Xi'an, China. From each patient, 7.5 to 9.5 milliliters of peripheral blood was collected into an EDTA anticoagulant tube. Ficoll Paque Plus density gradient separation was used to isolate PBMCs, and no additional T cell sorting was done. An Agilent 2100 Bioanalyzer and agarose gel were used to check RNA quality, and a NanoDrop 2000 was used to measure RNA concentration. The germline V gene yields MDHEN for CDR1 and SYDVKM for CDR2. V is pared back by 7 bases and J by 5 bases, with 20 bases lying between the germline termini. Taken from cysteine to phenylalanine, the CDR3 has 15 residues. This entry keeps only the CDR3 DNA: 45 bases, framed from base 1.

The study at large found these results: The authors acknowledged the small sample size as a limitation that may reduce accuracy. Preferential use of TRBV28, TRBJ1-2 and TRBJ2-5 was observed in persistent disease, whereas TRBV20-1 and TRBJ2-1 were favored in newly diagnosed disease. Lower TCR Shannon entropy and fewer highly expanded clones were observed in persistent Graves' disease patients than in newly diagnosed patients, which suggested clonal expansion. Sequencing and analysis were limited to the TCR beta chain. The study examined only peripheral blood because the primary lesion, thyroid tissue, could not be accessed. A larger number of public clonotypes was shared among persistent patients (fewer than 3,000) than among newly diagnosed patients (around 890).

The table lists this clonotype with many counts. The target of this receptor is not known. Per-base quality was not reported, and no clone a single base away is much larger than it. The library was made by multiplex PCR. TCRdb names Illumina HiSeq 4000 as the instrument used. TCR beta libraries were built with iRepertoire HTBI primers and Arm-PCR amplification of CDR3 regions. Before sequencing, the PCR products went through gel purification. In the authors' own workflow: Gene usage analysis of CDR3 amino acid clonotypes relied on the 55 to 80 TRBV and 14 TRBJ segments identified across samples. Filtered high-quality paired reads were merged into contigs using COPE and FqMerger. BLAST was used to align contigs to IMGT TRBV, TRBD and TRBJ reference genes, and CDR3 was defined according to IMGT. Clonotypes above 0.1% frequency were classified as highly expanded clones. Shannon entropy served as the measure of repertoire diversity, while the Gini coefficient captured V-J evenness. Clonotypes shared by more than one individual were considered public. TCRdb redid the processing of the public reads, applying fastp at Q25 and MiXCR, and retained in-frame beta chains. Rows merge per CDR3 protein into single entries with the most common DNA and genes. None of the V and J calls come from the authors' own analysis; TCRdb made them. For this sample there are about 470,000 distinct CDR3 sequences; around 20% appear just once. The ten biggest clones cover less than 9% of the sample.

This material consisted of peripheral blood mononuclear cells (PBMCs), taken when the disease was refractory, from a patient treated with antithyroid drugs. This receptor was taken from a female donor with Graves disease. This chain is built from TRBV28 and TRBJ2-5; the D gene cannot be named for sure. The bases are TGTGCCAGCATCGTTGAGAGCAGGCTGGGGGAGACCCAGTACTTC. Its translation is CASIVESRLGETQYF.